This paragraph covers one T cell receptor (delta chain) sequence. Its antigen is unidentified. These data come from a study of Vδ1+ human thymocytes. RNA was extracted from the cells and then reverse transcribed. Multiplex PCR used pooled V-gene forward primers and a constant-region reverse primer to amplify CDR3s. TCRdb re-identified clones in the multiplex PCR reads via CATT. The table records just under 55,000 delta-chain clones, about 16% of them present only once. The study's findings and limits: Highly polyclonal TRG and TRD repertoires with Gaussian CDR3 length distributions appeared in thymus. Unlike peripheral blood Vdelta1+ controls, thymic delta-chain sequences included around 21% Vdelta2 and few Vdelta3. The authors advised highly purified populations and single-cell validation.

This CDR3 region has 20 residues. The germline gives CDR1 TSWWSYY, CDR2 QGS. V lost 3 bases and J lost 0; bases outside the gene matches: 19. Thymocytes were sorted as CD3+ TCRVdelta1+ TCRVdelta2- after alphabeta T cell depletion. The chain is built from TRDV1 and TRDJ1, with 7 bases fitting TRDD3. This sequence originates from a boy younger than two who had congenital heart surgery. Sequencing was performed on Vdelta1+ gamma-delta thymocytes from the thymus. Subset indicated: FACS-sorted CD3+ TCRalphabeta- TCRVdelta1+ TCRVdelta2- thymocytes. CDR3 nucleotide sequence: TGTGCTCTTGGGGACAGGACCCTCGGGCTGGGGGGCTTGTACACCGATAAACTCATCTTT. It codes for CALGDRTLGLGGLYTDKLIF.